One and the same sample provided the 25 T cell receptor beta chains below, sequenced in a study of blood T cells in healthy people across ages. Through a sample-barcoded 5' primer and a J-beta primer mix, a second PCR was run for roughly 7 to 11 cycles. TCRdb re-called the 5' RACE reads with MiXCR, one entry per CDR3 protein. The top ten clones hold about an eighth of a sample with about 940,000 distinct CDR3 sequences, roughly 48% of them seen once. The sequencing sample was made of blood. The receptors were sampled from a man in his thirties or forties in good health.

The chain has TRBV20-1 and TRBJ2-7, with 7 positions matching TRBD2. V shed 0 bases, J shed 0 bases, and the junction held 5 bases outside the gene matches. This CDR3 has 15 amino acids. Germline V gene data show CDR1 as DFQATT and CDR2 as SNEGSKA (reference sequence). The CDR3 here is CSARDPSGASYEQYF. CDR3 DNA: TGCAGTGCTAGAGATCCCAGCGGGGCCTCCTACGAGCAGTACTTC.

The CDR3 region has the DNA TGTGCCAGCAGTGAATATAAAGGACAGGGTCACGAGCAGTACTTC. Its translation is CASSEYKGQGHEQYF. The chain is built from TRBV25-1 and TRBJ2-7; TRBD1 agrees at 8 bases. The CDR3 has 15 amino acids. V lost 0 bases to trimming and J lost 5 bases; unmatched junction nucleotides: 6. Germline-derived CDR1 and CDR2 are MGHDK and SYGVNS.

The CDR3 protein is CVIGQGDYEQYF. The DNA of the CDR3 is TGTGTCATTGGACAGGGGGACTACGAGCAGTACTTC. The chain combines TRBV6-2 or TRBV6-3 with TRBJ2-7, with TRBD1 matching over 10 bases. The germline V gene encodes CDR1 MNHEY and CDR2 SVGEGT. The CDR3 covers 12 residues.

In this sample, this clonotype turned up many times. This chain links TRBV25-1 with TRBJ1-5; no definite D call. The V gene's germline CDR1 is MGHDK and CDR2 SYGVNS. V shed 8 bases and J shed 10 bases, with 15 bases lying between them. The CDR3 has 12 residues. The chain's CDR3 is CASRPGWGPQHF. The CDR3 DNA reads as TGTGCCAGCCGTCCTGGCTGGGGACCCCAGCATTTT.

The CDR3: CASSQAAVRGTEAFF. The CDR3 DNA reads as TGTGCCAGCAGCCAAGCTGCGGTGCGGGGCACTGAAGCTTTCTTT. V and J are TRBV4-2 and TRBJ1-1, with D unclear. Germline V lookup: CDR1 LGHNA, CDR2 YNFKEQ. The CDR3 covers 15 residues. The V end was cut by 1 base, the J end by 4 bases, with 13 bases between.

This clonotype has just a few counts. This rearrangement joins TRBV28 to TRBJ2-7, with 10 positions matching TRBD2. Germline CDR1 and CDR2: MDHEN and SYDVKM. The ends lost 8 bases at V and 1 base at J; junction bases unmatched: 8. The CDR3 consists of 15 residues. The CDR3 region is CASRPGLAASYEQYF. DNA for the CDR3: TGTGCCAGCCGCCCTGGACTAGCGGCTTCCTACGAGCAGTACTTC.

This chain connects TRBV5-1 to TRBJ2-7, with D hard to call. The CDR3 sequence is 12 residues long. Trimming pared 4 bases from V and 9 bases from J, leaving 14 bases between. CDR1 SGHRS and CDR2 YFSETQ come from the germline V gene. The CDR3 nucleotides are TGCGCCAGCAGCGATCACCACGACCTGCAGTACTTC. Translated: CASSDHHDLQYF.

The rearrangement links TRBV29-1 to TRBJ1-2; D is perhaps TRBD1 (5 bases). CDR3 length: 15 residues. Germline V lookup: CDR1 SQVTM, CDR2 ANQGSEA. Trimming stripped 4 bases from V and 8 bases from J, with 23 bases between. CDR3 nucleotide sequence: TGCAGCGTTGTGGGTCCGGCAGGGAGGGATGGCGGCTACACCTTC. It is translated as CSVVGPAGRDGGYTF. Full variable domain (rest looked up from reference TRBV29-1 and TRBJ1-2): SAVISQKPSRDICQRGTSLTIQCQVDSQVTMMFWYRQQPGQSLTLIATANQGSEATYESGFVIDKFPISRPNLTFSTLTVSNMSPEDSSIYLCSVVGPAGRDGGYTFGSGTRLTVV.

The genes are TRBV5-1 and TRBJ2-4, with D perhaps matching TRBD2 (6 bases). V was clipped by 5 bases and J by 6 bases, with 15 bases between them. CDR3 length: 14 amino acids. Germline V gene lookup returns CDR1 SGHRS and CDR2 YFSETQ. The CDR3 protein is CASSPGMGGNIQYF. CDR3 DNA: TGCGCCAGCAGTCCCGGGATGGGGGGAAACATTCAGTACTTC.

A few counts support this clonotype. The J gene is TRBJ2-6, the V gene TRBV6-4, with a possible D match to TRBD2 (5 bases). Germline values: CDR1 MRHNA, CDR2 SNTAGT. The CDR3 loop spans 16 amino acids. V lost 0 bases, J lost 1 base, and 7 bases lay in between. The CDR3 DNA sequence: TGTGCCAGCAGTGACTCTACTAGTTCTGGGGCCAACGTCCTGACTTTC. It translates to CASSDSTSSGANVLTF.

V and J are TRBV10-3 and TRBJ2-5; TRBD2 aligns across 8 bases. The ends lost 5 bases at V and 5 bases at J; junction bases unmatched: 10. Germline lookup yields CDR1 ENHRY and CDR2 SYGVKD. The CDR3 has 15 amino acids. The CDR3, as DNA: TGTGCCATCAGTCTCCAGGCGGGGGGAAGCGAGACCCAGTACTTC. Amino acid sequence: CAISLQAGGSETQYF.

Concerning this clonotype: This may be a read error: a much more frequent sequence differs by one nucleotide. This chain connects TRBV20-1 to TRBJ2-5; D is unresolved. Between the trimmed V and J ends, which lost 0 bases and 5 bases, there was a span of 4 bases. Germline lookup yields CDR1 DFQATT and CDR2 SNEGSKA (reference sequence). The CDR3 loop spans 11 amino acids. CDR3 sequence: CSARDEETQYF. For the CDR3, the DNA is TGCAGTGCTAGAGATGAGGAGACCCAGTACTTC.

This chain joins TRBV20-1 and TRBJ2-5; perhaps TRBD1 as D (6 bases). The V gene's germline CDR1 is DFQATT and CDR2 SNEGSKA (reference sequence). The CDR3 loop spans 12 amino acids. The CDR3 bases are TGCAGCCCGGGACATTACCAAGAGACCCAGTACTTC. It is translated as CSPGHYQETQYF.

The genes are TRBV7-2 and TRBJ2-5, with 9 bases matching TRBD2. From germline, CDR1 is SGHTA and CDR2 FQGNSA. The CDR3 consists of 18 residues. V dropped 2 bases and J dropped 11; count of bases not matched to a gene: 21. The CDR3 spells CASSLRALAGRSINEQYF. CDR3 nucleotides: TGTGCCAGCAGCTTAAGGGCCCTAGCGGGGCGTTCCATAAATGAGCAGTACTTC.

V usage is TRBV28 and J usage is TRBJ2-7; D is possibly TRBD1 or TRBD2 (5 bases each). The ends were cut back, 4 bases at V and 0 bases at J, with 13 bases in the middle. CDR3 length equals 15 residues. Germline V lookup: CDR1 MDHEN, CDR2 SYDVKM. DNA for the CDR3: TGTGCCAGCAGTTCCTGGGACCGCACCTCCTACGAGCAGTACTTC. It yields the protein CASSSWDRTSYEQYF.

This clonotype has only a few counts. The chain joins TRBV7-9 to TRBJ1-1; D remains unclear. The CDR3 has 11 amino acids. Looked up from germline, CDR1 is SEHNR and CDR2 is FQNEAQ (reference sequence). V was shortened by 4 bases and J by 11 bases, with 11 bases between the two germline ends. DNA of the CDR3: TGTGCCAGCAGCTCCACGTGGTGGGCTTTCTTT. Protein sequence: CASSSTWWAFF.

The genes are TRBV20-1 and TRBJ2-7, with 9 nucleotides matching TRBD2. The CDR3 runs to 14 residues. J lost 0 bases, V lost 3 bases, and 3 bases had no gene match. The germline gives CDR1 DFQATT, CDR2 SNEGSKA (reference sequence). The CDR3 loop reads CSARLAGSSYEQYF. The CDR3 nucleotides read TGCAGTGCTAGGCTAGCGGGGAGCTCCTACGAGCAGTACTTC.

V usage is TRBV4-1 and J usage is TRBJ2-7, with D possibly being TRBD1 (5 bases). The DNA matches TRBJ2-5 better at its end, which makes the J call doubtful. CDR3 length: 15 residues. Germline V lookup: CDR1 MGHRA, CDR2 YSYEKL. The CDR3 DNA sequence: TGCGCCAGCAGCCAGACCCAGGGTCCTGGGGAGACCCAGTACTTC. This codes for CASSQTQGPGETQYF.

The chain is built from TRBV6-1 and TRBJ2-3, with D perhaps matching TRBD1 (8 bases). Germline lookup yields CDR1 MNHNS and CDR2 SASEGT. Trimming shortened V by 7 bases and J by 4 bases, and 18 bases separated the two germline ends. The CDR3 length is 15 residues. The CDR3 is CASIWTGRDPDTQYF. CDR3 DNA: TGTGCCAGCATTTGGACAGGGAGGGACCCAGATACGCAGTATTTT.

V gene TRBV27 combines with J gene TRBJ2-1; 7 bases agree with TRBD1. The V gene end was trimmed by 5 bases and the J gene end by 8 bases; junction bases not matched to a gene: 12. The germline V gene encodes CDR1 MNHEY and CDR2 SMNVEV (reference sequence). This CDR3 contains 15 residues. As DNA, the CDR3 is TGTGCCAGCAGTCAGACAGGGCCTTTTTTGGATGAGCAGTTCTTC. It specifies CASSQTGPFLDEQFF.

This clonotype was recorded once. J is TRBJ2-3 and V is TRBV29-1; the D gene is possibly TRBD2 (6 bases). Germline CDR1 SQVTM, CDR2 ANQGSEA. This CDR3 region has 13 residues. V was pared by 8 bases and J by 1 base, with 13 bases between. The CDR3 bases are TGCAGCTTCCGGGACTCAGGCACAGATACGCAGTATTTT. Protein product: CSFRDSGTDTQYF.

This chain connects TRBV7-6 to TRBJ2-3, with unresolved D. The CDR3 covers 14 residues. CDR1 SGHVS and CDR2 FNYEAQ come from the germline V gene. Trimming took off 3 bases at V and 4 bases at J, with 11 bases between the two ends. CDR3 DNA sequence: TGTGCCAGCAGCTTCCTCGGACCTTCAGATACGCAGTATTTT. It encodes CASSFLGPSDTQYF.

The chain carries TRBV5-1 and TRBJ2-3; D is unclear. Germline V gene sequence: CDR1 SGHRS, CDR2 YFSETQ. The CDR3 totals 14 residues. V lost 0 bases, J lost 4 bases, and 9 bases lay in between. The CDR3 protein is CASSLAGSPDTQYF. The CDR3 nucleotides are TGCGCCAGCAGCTTGGCCGGTTCTCCAGATACGCAGTATTTT.

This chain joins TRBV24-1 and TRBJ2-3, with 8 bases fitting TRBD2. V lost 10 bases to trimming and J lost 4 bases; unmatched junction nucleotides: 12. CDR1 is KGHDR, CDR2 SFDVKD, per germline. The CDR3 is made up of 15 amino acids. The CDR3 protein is CATGDSGGFSDTQYF. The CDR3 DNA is TGTGCCACGGGAGACAGCGGGGGATTTTCAGATACGCAGTATTTT.

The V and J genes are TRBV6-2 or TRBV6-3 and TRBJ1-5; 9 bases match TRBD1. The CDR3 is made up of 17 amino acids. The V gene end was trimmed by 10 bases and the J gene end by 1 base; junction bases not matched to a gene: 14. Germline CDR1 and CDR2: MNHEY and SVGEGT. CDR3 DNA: TGTGCCACTAGGGGACAGGGAGTAGGAAGGAGCAATCAGCCCCAGCATTTT. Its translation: CATRGQGVGRSNQPQHF.